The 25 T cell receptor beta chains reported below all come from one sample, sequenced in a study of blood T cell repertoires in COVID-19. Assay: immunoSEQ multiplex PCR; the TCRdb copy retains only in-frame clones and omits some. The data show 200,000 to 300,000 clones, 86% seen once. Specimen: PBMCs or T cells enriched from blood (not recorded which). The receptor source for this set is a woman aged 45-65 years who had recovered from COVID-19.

CDR3 region: CASSRTGITGELFF. The CDR3 DNA is TGTGCCAGTAGTAGGACAGGGATCACCGGGGAGCTGTTTTTT. V usage is TRBV19 and J usage is TRBJ2-2; TRBD1 matches at 8 bases. CDR1 and CDR2 (germline): LNHDA, SQIVND (reference sequence). The CDR3 totals 14 residues. The junction had 2 bases not matched to a gene; V was cut back by 4 bases and J by 4 bases.

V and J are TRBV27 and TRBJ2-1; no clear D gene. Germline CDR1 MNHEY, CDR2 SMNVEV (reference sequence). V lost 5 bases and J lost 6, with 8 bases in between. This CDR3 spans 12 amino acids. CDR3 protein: CASSTKPNEQFF. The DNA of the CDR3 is TGTGCCAGCAGTACAAAACCCAATGAGCAGTTCTTC.

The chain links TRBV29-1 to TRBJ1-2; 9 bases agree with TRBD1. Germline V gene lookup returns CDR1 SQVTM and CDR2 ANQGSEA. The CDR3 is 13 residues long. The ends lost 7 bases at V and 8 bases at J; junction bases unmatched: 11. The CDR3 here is CSAQTGGRLGYTF. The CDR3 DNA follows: TGCAGCGCCCAGACAGGGGGGCGGTTAGGCTACACCTTC.

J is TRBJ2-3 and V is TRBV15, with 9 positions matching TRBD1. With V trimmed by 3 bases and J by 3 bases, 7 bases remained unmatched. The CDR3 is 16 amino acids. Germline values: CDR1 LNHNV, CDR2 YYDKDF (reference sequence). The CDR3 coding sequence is TGTGCCACCAGCAGTTATAGACAGGGGGGAACAGATACGCAGTATTTT. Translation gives CATSSYRQGGTDTQYF.

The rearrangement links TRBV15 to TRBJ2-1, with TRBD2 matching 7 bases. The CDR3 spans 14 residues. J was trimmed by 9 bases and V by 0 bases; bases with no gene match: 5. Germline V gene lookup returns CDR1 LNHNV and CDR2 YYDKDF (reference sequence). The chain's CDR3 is CATSRDPSGTEQFF. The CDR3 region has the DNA TGTGCCACCAGCAGAGATCCGAGCGGGACTGAGCAGTTCTTC.

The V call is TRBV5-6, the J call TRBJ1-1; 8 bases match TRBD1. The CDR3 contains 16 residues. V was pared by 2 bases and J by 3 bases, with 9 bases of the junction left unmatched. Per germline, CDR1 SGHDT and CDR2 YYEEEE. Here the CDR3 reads CASSLGTGLGDTEAFF. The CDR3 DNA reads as TGTGCCAGCAGCTTAGGGACAGGATTGGGTGACACTGAAGCTTTCTTT.

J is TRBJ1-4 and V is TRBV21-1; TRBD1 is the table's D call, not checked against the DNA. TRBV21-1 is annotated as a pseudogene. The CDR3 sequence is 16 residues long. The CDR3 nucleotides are TGTGCCAGCAGCAAGGGTAGCCGACAGACTAATGAAAAACTGTTTTTT. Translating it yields CASSKGSRQTNEKLFF.

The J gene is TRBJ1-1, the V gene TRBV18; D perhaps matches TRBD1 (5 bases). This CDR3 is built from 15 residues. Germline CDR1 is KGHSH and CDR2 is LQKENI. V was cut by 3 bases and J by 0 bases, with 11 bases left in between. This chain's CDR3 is CASSPGQGMNTEAFF. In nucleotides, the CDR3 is TGTGCCAGCTCACCGGGGCAGGGCATGAACACTGAAGCTTTCTTT. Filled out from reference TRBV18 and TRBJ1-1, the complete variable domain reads NAGVMQNPRHLVRRRGQEARLRCSPMKGHSHVYWYRQLPEEGLKFMVYLQKENIIDESGMPKERFSAEFPKEGPSILRIQQVVRGDSAAYFCASSPGQGMNTEAFFGQGTRLTVV.

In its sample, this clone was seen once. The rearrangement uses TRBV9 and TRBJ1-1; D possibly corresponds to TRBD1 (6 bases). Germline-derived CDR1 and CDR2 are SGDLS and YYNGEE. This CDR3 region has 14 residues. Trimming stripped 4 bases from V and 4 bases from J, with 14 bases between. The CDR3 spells CASSPLGGATEAFF. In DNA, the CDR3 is TGTGCCAGCAGCCCCCTTGGGGGGGCCACTGAAGCTTTCTTT.

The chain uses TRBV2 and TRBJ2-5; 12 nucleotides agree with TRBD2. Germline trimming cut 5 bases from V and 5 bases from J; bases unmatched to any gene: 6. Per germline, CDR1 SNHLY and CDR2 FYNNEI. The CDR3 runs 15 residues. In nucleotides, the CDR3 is TGTGCCAGCAGTCGACTAGCGGGAGTGGGTGAGACCCAGTACTTC. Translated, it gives CASSRLAGVGETQYF.

The CDR3 DNA is TGTGCCAGCAGCGCGATGGGACAGGGTTTCACTGAAGCTTTCTTT. Translation gives CASSAMGQGFTEAFF. V and J are TRBV7-8 and TRBJ1-1, with 9 positions matching TRBD1. With V trimmed by 5 bases and J by 4 bases, 8 bases remained unmatched. The germline gives CDR1 SGHVS, CDR2 FQNEAQ. The CDR3 is 15 residues long.

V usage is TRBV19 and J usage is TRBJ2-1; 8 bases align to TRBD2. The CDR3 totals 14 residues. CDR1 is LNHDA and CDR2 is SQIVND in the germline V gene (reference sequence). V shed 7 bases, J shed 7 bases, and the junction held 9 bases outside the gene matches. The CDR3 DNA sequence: TGTGCCAGTAAGGCGACTAGCGTGGGGAATGAGCAGTTCTTC. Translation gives CASKATSVGNEQFF. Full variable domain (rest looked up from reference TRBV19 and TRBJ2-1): DGGITQSPKYLFRKEGQNVTLSCEQNLNHDAMYWYRQDPGQGLRLIYYSQIVNDFQKGDIAEGYSVSREKKESFPLTVTSAQKNPTAFYLCASKATSVGNEQFFGPGTRLTVL.

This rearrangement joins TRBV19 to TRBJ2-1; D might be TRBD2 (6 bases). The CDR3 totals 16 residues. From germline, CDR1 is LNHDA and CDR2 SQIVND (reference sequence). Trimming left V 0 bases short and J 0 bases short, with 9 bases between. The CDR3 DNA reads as TGTGCCAGTAGTATAGATCTCGGGAGCTCCTACAATGAGCAGTTCTTC. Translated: CASSIDLGSSYNEQFF.

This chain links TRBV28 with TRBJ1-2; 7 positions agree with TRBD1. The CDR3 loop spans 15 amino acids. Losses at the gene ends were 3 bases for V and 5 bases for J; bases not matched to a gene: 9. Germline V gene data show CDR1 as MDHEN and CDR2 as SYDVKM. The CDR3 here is CASSFSPAGQYGYTF. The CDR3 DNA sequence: TGTGCCAGCAGTTTTAGTCCGGCGGGACAGTATGGCTACACCTTC.

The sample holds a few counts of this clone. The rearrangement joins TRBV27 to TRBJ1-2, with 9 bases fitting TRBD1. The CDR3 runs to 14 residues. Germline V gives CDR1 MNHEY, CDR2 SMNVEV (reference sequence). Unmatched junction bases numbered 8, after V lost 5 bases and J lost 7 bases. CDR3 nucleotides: TGTGCCAGCAGTACACGGACAGGGGTTATTGGCTACACCTTC. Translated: CASSTRTGVIGYTF.

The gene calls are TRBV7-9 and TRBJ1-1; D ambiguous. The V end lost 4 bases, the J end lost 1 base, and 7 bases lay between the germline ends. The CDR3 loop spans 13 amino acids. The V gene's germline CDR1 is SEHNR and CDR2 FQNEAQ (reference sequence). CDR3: CASSYRQNTEAFF. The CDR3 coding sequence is TGTGCCAGCAGCTATAGACAGAACACTGAAGCTTTCTTT.

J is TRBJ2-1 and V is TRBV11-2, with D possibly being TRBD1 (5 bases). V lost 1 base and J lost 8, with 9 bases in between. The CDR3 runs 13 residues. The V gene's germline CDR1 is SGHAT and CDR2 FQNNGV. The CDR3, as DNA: TGTGCCAGCAGCTTAGGCGTAGGGGATGAGCAGTTCTTC. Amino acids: CASSLGVGDEQFF.

CDR3 nucleotides: TGTGCCAGCTCACCTCCGACTCCGGCAGATACGCAGTATTTT. Residues: CASSPPTPADTQYF. V and J are TRBV18 and TRBJ2-3, with no clear D. The germline V gene has CDR1 KGHSH and CDR2 LQKENI. V was cut by 3 bases and J by 4 bases, with 11 bases left in between. The CDR3 length is 14 residues.

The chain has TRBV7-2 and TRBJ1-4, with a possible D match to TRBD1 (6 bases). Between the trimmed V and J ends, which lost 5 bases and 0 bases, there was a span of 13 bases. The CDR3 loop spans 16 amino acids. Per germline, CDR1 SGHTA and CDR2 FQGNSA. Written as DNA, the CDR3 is TGTGCCAGCAGCATCACAGGGCCCGCAACTAATGAAAAACTGTTTTTT. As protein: CASSITGPATNEKLFF.

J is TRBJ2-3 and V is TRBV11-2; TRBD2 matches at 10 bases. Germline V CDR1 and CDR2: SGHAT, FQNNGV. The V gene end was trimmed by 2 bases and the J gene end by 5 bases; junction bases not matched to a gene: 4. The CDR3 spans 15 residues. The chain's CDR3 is CASSLRSGGVDTQYF. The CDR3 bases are TGTGCCAGCAGCTTACGGAGCGGGGGGGTAGATACGCAGTATTTT.

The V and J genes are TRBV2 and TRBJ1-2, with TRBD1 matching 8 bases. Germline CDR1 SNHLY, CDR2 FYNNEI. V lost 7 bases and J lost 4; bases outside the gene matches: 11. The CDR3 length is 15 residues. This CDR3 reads CASTATGAPLYGYTF. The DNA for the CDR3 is TGTGCCAGCACCGCGACAGGGGCACCACTCTATGGCTACACCTTC.

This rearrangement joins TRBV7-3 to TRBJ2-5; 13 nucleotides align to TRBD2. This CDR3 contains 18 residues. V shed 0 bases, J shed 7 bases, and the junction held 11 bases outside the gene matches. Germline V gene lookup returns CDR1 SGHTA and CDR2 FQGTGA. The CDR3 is CASSLTGTSGESPRTQYF. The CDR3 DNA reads TGTGCCAGCAGCTTAACGGGGACTAGCGGGGAATCCCCCAGGACCCAGTACTTC.

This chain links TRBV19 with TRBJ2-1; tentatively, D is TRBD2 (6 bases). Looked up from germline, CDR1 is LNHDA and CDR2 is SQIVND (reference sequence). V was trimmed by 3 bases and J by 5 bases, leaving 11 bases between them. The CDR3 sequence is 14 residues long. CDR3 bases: TGTGCCAGTAGTATTGGGGGACTTAACAATGAGCAGTTCTTC. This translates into CASSIGGLNNEQFF.

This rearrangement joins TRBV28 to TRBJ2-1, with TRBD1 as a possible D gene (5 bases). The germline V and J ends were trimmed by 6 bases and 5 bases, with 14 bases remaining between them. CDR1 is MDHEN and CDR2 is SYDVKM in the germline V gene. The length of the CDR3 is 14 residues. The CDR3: CASRPRVPNNEQFF. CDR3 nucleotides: TGTGCCAGCAGACCCAGGGTACCAAACAATGAGCAGTTCTTC.

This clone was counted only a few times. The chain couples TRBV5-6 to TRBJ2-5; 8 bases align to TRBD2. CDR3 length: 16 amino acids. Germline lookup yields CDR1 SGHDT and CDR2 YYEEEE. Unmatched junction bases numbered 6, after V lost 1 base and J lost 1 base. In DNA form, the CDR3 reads TGTGCCAGCAGCTTGAAGGGACTAGGAGTCCAAGAGACCCAGTACTTC. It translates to CASSLKGLGVQETQYF.